The 3 T cell receptor beta chains in this list originate from one sample, sequenced in a study of cytomegalovirus exposure and HLA in healthy donors. PCR employed 60 Vbeta and 13 Jbeta primers. TCRdb's copy holds only in-frame clones and misses some; the assay was immunoSEQ multiplex PCR. The sample lists some 180,000 clones; approximately 79% were seen once. The sequencing sample was made of PBMCs. All receptors derive from a male donor in good health and CMV-seronegative.

The V and J genes are TRBV7-8 and TRBJ2-5; 7 bases agree with TRBD2. From germline, CDR1 is SGHVS and CDR2 FQNEAQ. Losses at the gene ends were 0 bases for V and 3 bases for J; bases not matched to a gene: 4. The CDR3 consists of 15 residues. CDR3 in DNA: TGTGCCAGCAGCTTAGCTGCCGGGGGGAAAGAGACCCAGTACTTC. Protein product: CASSLAAGGKETQYF. Filled out from reference TRBV7-8 and TRBJ2-5, the complete variable domain reads GAGVSQSPRYKVAKRGQDVALRCDPISGHVSLFWYQQALGQGPEFLTYFQNEAQLDKSGLPSDRFFAERPEGSVSTLKIQRTQQEDSAVYLCASSLAAGGKETQYFGPGTRLLVL.

This sequence joins TRBV5-1 and TRBJ1-2; 8 positions agree with TRBD1. The CDR3 loop spans 16 amino acids. V lost 0 bases, J lost 3 bases, and 7 bases stayed unmatched. Germline V lookup: CDR1 SGHRS, CDR2 YFSETQ. The CDR3 nucleotides are TGCGCCAGCAGCTTGGATGAGAGACAGGGGTACTATGGCTACACCTTC. The encoded protein is CASSLDERQGYYGYTF.

This chain joins TRBV2 and TRBJ2-3; 9 bases map to TRBD1. The V and J ends lost 9 bases and 5 bases, in that order; junction bases with no gene match: 9. Per the germline V gene, CDR1 is SNHLY and CDR2 is FYNNEI. CDR3 length: 14 residues. For the CDR3, the DNA is TGTGCCAGTCAACGGACAGGGGTGGGAGATACGCAGTATTTT. Its protein product is CASQRTGVGDTQYF.